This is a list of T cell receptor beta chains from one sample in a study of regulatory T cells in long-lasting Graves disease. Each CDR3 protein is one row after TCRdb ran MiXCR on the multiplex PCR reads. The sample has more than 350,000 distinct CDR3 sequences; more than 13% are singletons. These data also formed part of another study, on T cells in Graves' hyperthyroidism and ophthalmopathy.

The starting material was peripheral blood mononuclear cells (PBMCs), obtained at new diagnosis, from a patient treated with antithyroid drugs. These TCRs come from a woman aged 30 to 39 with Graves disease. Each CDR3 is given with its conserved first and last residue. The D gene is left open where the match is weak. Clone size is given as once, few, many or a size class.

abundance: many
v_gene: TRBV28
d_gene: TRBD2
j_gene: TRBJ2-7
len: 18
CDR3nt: TGTGCCAGCAGTTTCGCGCGGCTAGCGGGAGTTAAGGAGGACGAGCAGTACTTC
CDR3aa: CASSFARLAGVKEDEQYF

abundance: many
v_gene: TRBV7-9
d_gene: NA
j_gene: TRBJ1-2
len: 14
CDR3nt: TGTGCCAGCAGCTTAACACAGGGTAGCTATGGCTACACCTTC
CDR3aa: CASSLTQGSYGYTF

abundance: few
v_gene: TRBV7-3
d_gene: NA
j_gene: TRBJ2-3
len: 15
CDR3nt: TGTGCCAGCAGCCAAGGCCATACTAGCACAGATACGCAGTATTTT
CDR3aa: CASSQGHTSTDTQYF

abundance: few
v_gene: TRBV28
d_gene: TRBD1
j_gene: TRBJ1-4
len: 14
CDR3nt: TGTGCCAGCAGTCTACAGGGGGTTGGAGAAAAACTGTTTTTT
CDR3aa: CASSLQGVGEKLFF

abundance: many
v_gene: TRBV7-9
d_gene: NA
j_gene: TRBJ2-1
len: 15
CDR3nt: TGTGCCAGCAGCCCGGTCCCGGGACTGGAAAATGAGCAGTTCTTC
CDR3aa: CASSPVPGLENEQFF

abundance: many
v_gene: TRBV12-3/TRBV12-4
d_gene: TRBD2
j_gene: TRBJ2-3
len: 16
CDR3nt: TGTGCCAGCAGTAGCCAGACTAGCGGGGACACAGATACGCAGTATTTT
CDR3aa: CASSSQTSGDTDTQYF

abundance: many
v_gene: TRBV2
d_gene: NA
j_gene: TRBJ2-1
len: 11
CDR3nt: TGTGCCAGCAGAAGATACAATGAGCAGTTCTTC
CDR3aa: CASRRYNEQFF

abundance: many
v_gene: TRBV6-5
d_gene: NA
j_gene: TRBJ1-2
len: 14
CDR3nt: TGTGCCAGCAGTTATTGGGGAGGTAACTATGGCTACACCTTC
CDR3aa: CASSYWGGNYGYTF

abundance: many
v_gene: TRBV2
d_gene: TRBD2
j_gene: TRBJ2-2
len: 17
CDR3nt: TGTGCCAGCAGTGAAGCGCTAGCGGGGACGAACACCGGGGAGCTGTTTTTT
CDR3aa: CASSEALAGTNTGELFF

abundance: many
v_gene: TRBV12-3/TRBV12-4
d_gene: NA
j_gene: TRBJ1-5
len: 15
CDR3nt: TGTGCCAGCAGTTTAGCTAACAGTGACAATCAGCCCCAGCATTTT
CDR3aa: CASSLANSDNQPQHF

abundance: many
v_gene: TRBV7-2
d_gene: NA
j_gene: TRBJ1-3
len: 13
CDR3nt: TGTGCCAGCAACCCCGGAGGCGGAAACACCATATATTTT
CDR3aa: CASNPGGGNTIYF

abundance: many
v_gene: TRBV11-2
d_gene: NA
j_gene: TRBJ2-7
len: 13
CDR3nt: TGTGCCAGCACCTCCATCTGGGGGTACGAGCAGTACTTC
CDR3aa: CASTSIWGYEQYF

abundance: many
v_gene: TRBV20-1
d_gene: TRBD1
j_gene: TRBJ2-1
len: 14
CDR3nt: TGCAGTGCTAACGACAGGGGTATGGGGAATGAGCAGTTCTTC
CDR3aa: CSANDRGMGNEQFF

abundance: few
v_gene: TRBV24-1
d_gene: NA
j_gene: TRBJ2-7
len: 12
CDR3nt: TGTGCCACCAGTGATTCCACCTACGAGCAGTACTTC
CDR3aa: CATSDSTYEQYF

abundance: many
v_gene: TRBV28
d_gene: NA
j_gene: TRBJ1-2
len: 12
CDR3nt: TGTGCCAGCAGTTTTGGGCGGCCGGGCTACACCTTC
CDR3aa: CASSFGRPGYTF

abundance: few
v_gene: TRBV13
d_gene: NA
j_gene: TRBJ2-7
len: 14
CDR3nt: TGTGCCAGCAGCTCCCTGGACGGAGTCTACGAGCAGTACTTC
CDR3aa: CASSSLDGVYEQYF

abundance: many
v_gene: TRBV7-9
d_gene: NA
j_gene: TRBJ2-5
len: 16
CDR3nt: TGTGCCAGCAGCTTAGCGGGAATTATGAACCAAGAGACCCAGTACTTC
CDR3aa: CASSLAGIMNQETQYF

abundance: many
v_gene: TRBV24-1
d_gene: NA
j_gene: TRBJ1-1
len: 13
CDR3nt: TGTGCCACCAGTCGACAGGACTCGACTGAAGCTTTCTTT
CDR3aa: CATSRQDSTEAFF

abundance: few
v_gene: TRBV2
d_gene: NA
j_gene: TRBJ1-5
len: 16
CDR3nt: TGTGCCAGCAGCGTAGACCCAGGGACATTCAATCAGCCCCAGCATTTT
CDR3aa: CASSVDPGTFNQPQHF